This record covers a single T cell receptor beta chain. Its matching antigen is unknown. These data come from a study of blood T cells in healthy people across ages. It was with a sample-barcoded 5' primer and a J-beta primer mix that a second PCR of roughly 7 to 12 cycles was run. There were at least 3 million CDR3-containing paired-end reads obtained from each sample. MiXCR was run by TCRdb on the 5' RACE reads, yielding one entry per CDR3 protein. The data contain roughly 700,000 distinct CDR3 sequences, approximately 31% of them singletons. Findings and limits, study-wide: The lack of PBMC sorting stopped any conclusive naive versus antigen-experienced comparison. Diversity was higher, and naive CD4+ cells more numerous, in long-lived donors than in aged donors.

The V gene's germline CDR1 is SNHLY and CDR2 FYNNEI. Trimming took 9 bases from V and 4 from J, leaving 15 bases between them. This CDR3 comprises 14 residues. The receptor's source is a woman older than 75 in good health. Source material: blood. The V gene is TRBV2, the J gene TRBJ2-2, with TRBD1 as a possible D gene (8 bases). The CDR3 loop is CARRTGRGTGELFF. The CDR3 DNA follows: TGTGCCAGGAGGACAGGGAGGGGCACCGGGGAGCTGTTTTTT.